The 30 T cell receptor beta chains below were found in one sample sequenced in a study of PD-1 blockade in classical Hodgkin lymphoma. The sample's time point: cycle 4 day 1 (C4D1), after more than 5 weeks of nivolumab. Each patient experienced a relapse that followed autologous stem cell transplantation, and brentuximab vedotin exposure varied. TCRdb's copy holds only in-frame clones and misses some; the assay was immunoSEQ multiplex PCR. This sample yields 25,000 to 35,000 clones, of which less than 75% are seen a single time; about 3.8% belongs to the top ten. Sequenced here: peripheral blood mononuclear cells (PBMCs), sampled before the fourth cycle of nivolumab. These receptors came from a human donor with classical Hodgkin lymphoma.

This clone was detected only a few times. The chain combines TRBV28 with TRBJ1-4; no firm D call. The germline V gene encodes CDR1 MDHEN and CDR2 SYDVKM. V lost 8 bases, J lost 8 bases, and 15 bases lay in between. This CDR3 has 13 amino acids. The CDR3 DNA is TGTGCCAGCCGAGAGTACCCGGGGGAAAAACTGTTTTTT. Encoded protein: CASREYPGEKLFF.

This clone was counted a few times. The chain employs TRBV19 and TRBJ2-1; TRBD1 aligns across 7 bases. This CDR3 contains 15 residues. V lost 8 bases, J lost 0 bases, and 7 bases stayed unmatched. CDR1 is LNHDA, CDR2 SQIVND, per germline (reference sequence). The CDR3 sequence: CASGTGALSYNEQFF. CDR3 in DNA: TGTGCCAGTGGTACAGGGGCACTCTCCTACAATGAGCAGTTCTTC.

The chain joins TRBV10-3 to TRBJ2-7, with D perhaps TRBD2 (6 bases). Germline-derived CDR1 and CDR2 are ENHRY and SYGVKD. The ends were cut back, 7 bases at V and 1 base at J, with 11 bases in the middle. The CDR3 sequence is 13 residues long. CDR3 protein: CAIKTGDSYEQYF. In DNA form, the CDR3 reads TGTGCCATCAAGACGGGAGATTCCTACGAGCAGTACTTC.

The genes are TRBV7-3 and TRBJ2-3; 9 positions match TRBD2. Germline V gene lookup returns CDR1 SGHTA and CDR2 FQGTGA. J lost 4 bases, V lost 5 bases, and 7 bases had no gene match. The CDR3 is 15 residues long. In nucleotides, the CDR3 is TGTGCCAGCAGCACGGGGGGCGGGAGGGCAGATACGCAGTATTTT. Protein product: CASSTGGGRADTQYF.

J is TRBJ1-1 and V is TRBV5-8; D is unresolved. Germline V gene lookup returns CDR1 SGHTS and CDR2 YDEGEE. V lost 2 bases to trimming and J lost 5 bases, with 13 bases between them. The CDR3 has 14 residues. CDR3 amino acids: CASSLQPGRTEAFF. The CDR3 region has the DNA TGTGCCAGCAGCTTACAGCCAGGCAGGACTGAAGCTTTCTTT.

The genes are TRBV11-2 and TRBJ2-2; D gene uncertain. V was cut by 5 bases and J by 8 bases, with 12 bases left in between. Germline V gives CDR1 SGHAT, CDR2 FQNNGV. The CDR3 is 13 residues long. The CDR3, as DNA: TGTGCCAGCAGCCCTATCACTCTAGGGGAGCTGTTTTTT. Its translation: CASSPITLGELFF.

The genes are TRBV18 and TRBJ1-2; the D is unclear. Germline-derived CDR1 and CDR2 are KGHSH and LQKENI. Trimming removed 4 bases at V and 4 bases at J, with 13 bases between. CDR3 length equals 14 residues. CDR3 sequence: CASSRELSTYGYTF. The DNA of the CDR3 is TGTGCCAGCTCACGGGAGCTGTCCACCTATGGCTACACCTTC.

This clone was counted a few times. The CDR3 DNA reads as TGTGCCAGCAGCCAACCGGGACAGTCCTACGAGCAGTACTTC. Its translation is CASSQPGQSYEQYF. The V gene is TRBV7-3, the J gene TRBJ2-7; 7 bases map to TRBD1. The CDR3 is 14 residues long. Trimming removed 5 bases from V and 1 base from J; junction bases left unmatched: 5. Germline loops: CDR1 SGHTA, CDR2 FQGTGA.

The chain combines TRBV27 with TRBJ1-1, with unresolved D. This CDR3 has 14 residues. V lost 6 bases, J lost 0 bases, and 11 bases lay in between. CDR1 and CDR2 from the germline V gene are MNHEY and SMNVEV (reference sequence). This CDR3 is CASSIAGMNTEAFF. The CDR3 bases are TGTGCCAGCAGCATAGCGGGTATGAACACTGAAGCTTTCTTT.

Concerning this clone itself: This is likely a read error, given that the CDR3 carries no conserved phenylalanine or tryptophan at its end. Because the CDR3's place on the DNA is in doubt, the DNA is left out and the CDR3 is given as listed by TCRdb. The chain joins TRBV6-5 to TRBJ2-7. Both ends counted, the CDR3 spans 13 residues. Germline CDR1 MNHEY, CDR2 SVGAGI. The CDR3 here is CASRSHSSYKGLL.

The chain uses TRBV6-6 and TRBJ2-7, with a weak D call TRBD2 (6 bases). The CDR3 spans 14 residues. V gave up 6 bases and J gave up 6 bases, with 18 bases separating them. Germline-derived CDR1 and CDR2 are MNHNY and SVGAGI (reference sequence). This chain's CDR3 is CASSPLAGRGEQYF. The DNA of the CDR3 is TGTGCCAGCAGCCCCCTGGCAGGGCGGGGCGAGCAGTACTTC.

The CDR3 DNA is TGTGCCTGGAGACATCGGGACAGCAGGGCCACTGAAGCTTTCTTT. Translated: CAWRHRDSRATEAFF. V is TRBV30 and J is TRBJ1-1; 7 positions agree with TRBD1. The CDR3 spans 15 residues. Unmatched junction bases numbered 11, after V lost 3 bases and J lost 4 bases. Germline V CDR1 and CDR2: GTSNPN, SVGIG (reference sequence). The variable domain in full, completed from reference TRBV30 and TRBJ1-1, reads SQTIHQWPATLVQPVGSPLSLECTVEGTSNPNLYWYRQAAGRGLQLLFYSVGIGQISSEVPQNLSASRPQDRQFILSSKKLLLSDSGFYLCAWRHRDSRATEAFFGQGTRLTVV.

This sequence joins TRBV6-5 and TRBJ1-4; D is possibly TRBD1 (5 bases). CDR1 MNHEY and CDR2 SVGAGI come from the germline V gene. V lost 6 bases and J lost 7, with 15 bases in between. This CDR3 spans 14 amino acids. The CDR3 sequence: CASSLINGAEKLFF. In DNA, the CDR3 is TGTGCCAGCAGCTTAATAAATGGGGCTGAAAAACTGTTTTTT.

This chain joins TRBV19 and TRBJ1-5, with D possibly TRBD1 on 6 matching bases. CDR3 length: 13 residues. Trimming took 7 bases from V and 3 from J, leaving 10 bases between them. Germline V gene lookup returns CDR1 LNHDA and CDR2 SQIVND (reference sequence). CDR3 region: CASNYRANQPQHF. CDR3 coding DNA: TGTGCCAGTAACTACAGGGCCAATCAGCCCCAGCATTTT.

The chain is built from TRBV30 and TRBJ1-2; D might be TRBD1 (5 bases). V was clipped by 2 bases and J by 8 bases, with 15 bases between them. Germline V CDR1 and CDR2: GTSNPN, SVGIG (reference sequence). This CDR3 contains 13 residues. The CDR3 bases are TGTGCCTGGAGTACCAGGGTGCCGGGGGGCTACACCTTC. It translates to CAWSTRVPGGYTF.

V is TRBV7-9 and J is TRBJ2-7; TRBD1 aligns across 7 bases. With V trimmed by 4 bases and J by 6 bases, 12 bases remained unmatched. The CDR3 length is 15 residues. The germline V gene encodes CDR1 SEHNR and CDR2 FQNEAQ (reference sequence). In DNA form, the CDR3 reads TGTGCCAGCAGCTCGACAGGGCCCGGTAGTGGCGAGCAGTACTTC. It encodes CASSSTGPGSGEQYF. The full variable domain, in which reference TRBV7-9 and TRBJ2-7 provide the parts outside the CDR3, is DTGVSQNPRHKITKRGQNVTFRCDPISEHNRLYWYRQTLGQGPEFLTYFQNEAQLEKSRLLSDRFSAERPKGSFSTLEIQRTEQGDSAMYLCASSSTGPGSGEQYFGPGTRLTVT.

The genes are TRBV27 and TRBJ2-7; D is unresolved. This CDR3 comprises 12 residues. Germline V gene sequence: CDR1 MNHEY, CDR2 SMNVEV (reference sequence). V was shortened by 7 bases and J by 0 bases, with 7 bases between the two germline ends. CDR3 in DNA: TGTGCCAGCATCTCCCCCTCCTACGAGCAGTACTTC. It translates to CASISPSYEQYF.

The V and J genes are TRBV6-5 and TRBJ1-2, with D possibly matching TRBD1 (5 bases). Germline values: CDR1 MNHEY, CDR2 SVGAGI. The germline V and J ends were trimmed by 6 bases and 8 bases, with 19 bases remaining between them. This CDR3 comprises 14 residues. The CDR3 protein is CASSALETGQGYTF. The CDR3, as DNA: TGTGCCAGCAGCGCCCTAGAGACGGGGCAGGGCTACACCTTC.

The sample holds a few counts of this clone. This rearrangement joins TRBV2 to TRBJ1-4, with 7 bases identical to TRBD1. CDR1 and CDR2 from the germline V gene are SNHLY and FYNNEI. V lost 8 bases, J lost 7 bases, and 7 bases stayed unmatched. The CDR3 sequence is 13 residues long. The CDR3 nucleotides are TGTGCCAGCCAAGGGGGCAGGAGTGAAAAACTGTTTTTT. Encoded protein: CASQGGRSEKLFF.

This clone was seen a handful of times. J is TRBJ1-1 and V is TRBV7-2, with 8 bases fitting TRBD1. The CDR3 spans 14 residues. Germline V gives CDR1 SGHTA, CDR2 FQGNSA. V was clipped by 5 bases and J by 4 bases; unmatched bases: 6. CDR3 in amino acids: CASSRGQGATEAFF. CDR3 in DNA: TGTGCCAGCAGCCGCGGACAGGGAGCCACTGAAGCTTTCTTT.

This clone was seen only a few times. The rearrangement joins TRBV28 to TRBJ2-1; TRBD2 matches at 7 bases. The trim removed 6 bases at V and 2 bases at J, leaving 10 bases unmatched. CDR1 MDHEN and CDR2 SYDVKM come from the germline V gene. The CDR3 totals 16 residues. The CDR3 here is CASSSFGLDTYNEQFF. CDR3 nucleotide sequence: TGTGCCAGCAGCTCTTTCGGACTAGATACCTACAATGAGCAGTTCTTC.

The rearrangement uses TRBV9 and TRBJ2-5; TRBD2 matches at 7 bases. V was clipped by 0 bases and J by 5 bases; unmatched bases: 4. The germline V gene encodes CDR1 SGDLS and CDR2 YYNGEE. The CDR3 is made up of 14 amino acids. The CDR3 DNA follows: TGTGCCAGCAGCGTAGAGGTGCGGGGGGAGACCCAGTACTTC. Its protein is CASSVEVRGETQYF.

This chain links TRBV19 with TRBJ2-4, with D perhaps matching TRBD1 (6 bases). V dropped 0 bases and J dropped 3 bases, with 15 bases sitting between them. This CDR3 is built from 17 residues. CDR1 LNHDA and CDR2 SQIVND come from the germline V gene (reference sequence). The CDR3 bases are TGTGCCAGTAGTATAGATTTCGGGACAAAATTCAAAAACATTCAGTACTTC. The encoded protein is CASSIDFGTKFKNIQYF.

This chain uses TRBV6-5 with TRBJ1-1; D uncertain. The germline V and J ends were trimmed by 0 bases and 1 base, with 9 bases remaining between them. Germline V CDR1 and CDR2: MNHEY, SVGAGI. This CDR3 comprises 15 residues. The CDR3 DNA reads TGTGCCAGCAGTTACTCGAGATTGGGGAACACTGAAGCTTTCTTT. It translates to CASSYSRLGNTEAFF.

V and J are TRBV10-2 and TRBJ2-7; perhaps TRBD2 as D (6 bases). The CDR3 covers 16 residues. Germline CDR1 reads WSHSY; CDR2 reads SAAADI. Trimming left V 3 bases short and J 4 bases short, with 19 bases between. The CDR3 nucleotides are TGCGCCAGCAGTGACCGAACACTGGGGACTTTTTACGAGCAGTACTTC. This codes for CASSDRTLGTFYEQYF.

On this clone itself: Relative to the germline gene, one junction end is altered; a read error may explain this. This chain uses TRBV7-3 with TRBJ2-1, with 12 bases lining up with TRBD1. This CDR3 spans 15 amino acids. Germline V gene sequence: CDR1 SGHTA, CDR2 FQGTGA. The CDR3 sequence: CAGSSPGQGAEEQFF. Written as DNA, the CDR3 is TGTGCCGGCAGCTCTCCGGGACAGGGGGCAGAAGAGCAGTTCTTC.

The genes are TRBV2 and TRBJ2-7, with D possibly called TRBD1 or TRBD2 (5 bases each). The CDR3 is 15 amino acids. V was pared by 2 bases and J by 3 bases, with 14 bases between. Germline V gene lookup returns CDR1 SNHLY and CDR2 FYNNEI. The CDR3 region is CASSEPRVTSYEQYF. Written as DNA, the CDR3 is TGTGCCAGCAGTGAACCCAGGGTTACTAGCTACGAGCAGTACTTC.

This clone was counted only a few times. The rearrangement links TRBV27 to TRBJ1-4; D is unclear. Trimming pared 1 base from V and 5 bases from J, leaving 8 bases between. The length of the CDR3 is 14 residues. Germline assignment: CDR1 MNHEY and CDR2 SMNVEV (reference sequence). This CDR3 is CASSLWEGNEKLFF. CDR3 nucleotides: TGTGCCAGCAGTTTATGGGAGGGAAATGAAAAACTGTTTTTT.

This sequence joins TRBV29-1 and TRBJ2-1; 8 bases align to TRBD2. Germline CDR1 reads SQVTM; CDR2 reads ANQGSEA. Unmatched junction bases numbered 3, after V lost 5 bases and J lost 0 bases. The length of the CDR3 is 14 residues. CDR3 in amino acids: CSVPAGVSYNEQFF. The CDR3 coding sequence is TGCAGCGTTCCAGCGGGAGTCTCCTACAATGAGCAGTTCTTC.

The chain joins TRBV27 to TRBJ2-7; 9 bases line up with TRBD1. The junction had 5 bases not matched to a gene; V was cut back by 7 bases and J by 4 bases. Germline assignment: CDR1 MNHEY and CDR2 SMNVEV (reference sequence). The CDR3 runs to 13 residues. CDR3 sequence: CASTGTGFYEQYF. The CDR3 coding sequence is TGTGCCAGCACCGGGACAGGGTTTTACGAGCAGTACTTC.